One T cell receptor beta chain is described in this entry. These data are taken from a study of blood T cell repertoires in COVID-19. In the study overall: Sites across the United States, Italy and Spain contributed samples from acute and convalescent COVID-19. T cells, B-cell-depleted T cells, or PBMCs provided the cDNA or gDNA that served as material.

As processed by the authors: Estimation of nucleated cell counts relied on the amplification of reference gene primers. Repertoires were generated with immunoSEQ multiplex PCR, while TCRdb's copy carries only in-frame clones and drops some. V and J calls and clone size are given by that table; D and trimming were obtained from the DNA. The sample yields a few hundred thousand clones, around nine tenths seen once. Germline CDR1 is LGHDT and CDR2 is YNNKEL (reference sequence). The V and J ends lost 7 bases and 4 bases, in that order; junction bases with no gene match: 8. The CDR3 contains 15 residues.

Sequencing used peripheral blood. This TCR derives from a woman between 65 and 79 years old with COVID-19, enrolled during active disease. The genes are TRBV3-1 (or the pseudogene TRBV3-2) and TRBJ2-5, with TRBD1 matching 11 bases. The CDR3 region has the DNA TGTGCCAGCATACGAAGGACAGGGGGCGGAGAGACCCAGTACTTC. Translated: CASIRRTGGGETQYF.